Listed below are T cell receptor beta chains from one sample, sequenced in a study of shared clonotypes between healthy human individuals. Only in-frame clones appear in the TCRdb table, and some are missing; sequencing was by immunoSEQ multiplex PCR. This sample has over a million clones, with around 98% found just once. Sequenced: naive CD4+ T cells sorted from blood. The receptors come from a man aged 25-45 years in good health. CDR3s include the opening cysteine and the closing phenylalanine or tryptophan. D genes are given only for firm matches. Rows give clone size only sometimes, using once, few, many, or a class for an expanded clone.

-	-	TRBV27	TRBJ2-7	TGTGCCAGCAGTTTCCCCCCCCCGGACCTTCCAGGCAGATTGGGCTACGAGCAGTACTTC	CASSFPPPDLPGRLGYEQYF
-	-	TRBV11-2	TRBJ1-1	TGTGCCAGCAGCTTAAGGCAACAGCGGAACACTGAAGCTTTCTTT	CASSLRQQRNTEAFF
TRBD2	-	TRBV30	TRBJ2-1	TGTGCCTTTTCCGGGACTAGCGACTACAATGAGCAGTTCTTC	CAFSGTSDYNEQFF
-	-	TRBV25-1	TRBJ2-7	TGTGCCAGCAGTGAACAGGCTACCTTCTCCTACGAGCAGTACTTC	CASSEQATFSYEQYF
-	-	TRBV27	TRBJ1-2	TGTGCCAGCAGTTTATACGGGACCTATGGCTACACCTTC	CASSLYGTYGYTF
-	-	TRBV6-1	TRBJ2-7	TGTGCCAGCAGTGGGACCCCTCGGGTCTACGAGCAGTACTTC	CASSGTPRVYEQYF
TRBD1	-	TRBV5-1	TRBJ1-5	TGCGCCAGCTCGAGGGTGGGGCAGGGGGGCAATCAGCCCCAGCATTTT	CASSRVGQGGNQPQHF
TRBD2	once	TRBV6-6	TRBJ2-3	TGTGCCAGCAGTTACGATTCGGGACTAGTCACAGATACGCAGTATTTT	CASSYDSGLVTDTQYF
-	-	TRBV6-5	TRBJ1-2	TGTGCCAGCAGTAACGGGGTAGGGTATGGCTACACCTTC	CASSNGVGYGYTF
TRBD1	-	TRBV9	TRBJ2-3	TGTGCCAGTTCCTCGGTGGACAGGGGGCACACAGATACGCAGTATTTT	CASSSVDRGHTDTQYF
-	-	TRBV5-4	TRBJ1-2	TGTGCCAGCAGTCCCGGACGGGGGAACTATGGCTACACCTTC	CASSPGRGNYGYTF
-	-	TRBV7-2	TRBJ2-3	TGTGCCAGCAGCCCCAGGGGGGGCCTCACAGATACGCAGTATTTT	CASSPRGGLTDTQYF
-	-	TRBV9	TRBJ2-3	TGTGCCAGCAGCGTAGGCAGGCTAGCGAGCCAGGCAGATACGCAGTATTTT	CASSVGRLASQADTQYF
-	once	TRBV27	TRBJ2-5	TGTGCCAGCAGTTTGGTGCTGGGAGGACCAGGGACCCAGTACTTC	CASSLVLGGPGTQYF
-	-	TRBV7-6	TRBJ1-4	TGTGCCAGCAGTACGAACGGGGGAAATAATGAAAAACTGTTTTTT	CASSTNGGNNEKLFF
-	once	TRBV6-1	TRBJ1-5	TGTGCCAGCAGCCGTACAGGTTATAGCAATCAGCCCCAGCATTTT	CASSRTGYSNQPQHF
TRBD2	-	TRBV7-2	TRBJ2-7	TGTGCCAGCAGCTTAGGGACTAGCGGGATCTACGAGCAGTACTTC	CASSLGTSGIYEQYF
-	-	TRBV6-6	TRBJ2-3	TGTGCCAGCTCGCCAGCGAGCACAGATACGCAGTATTTT	CASSPASTDTQYF
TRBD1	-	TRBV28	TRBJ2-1	TGTGCCAGCAGTCTGGGTCAACGAGGGGGCAAGGGGGAATACAATGAGCAGTTCTTC	CASSLGQRGGKGEYNEQFF
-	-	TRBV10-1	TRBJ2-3	TGCGCCAGCAGTGAGTCGATGGCTCGGGATACGCAGTATTTT	CASSESMARDTQYF
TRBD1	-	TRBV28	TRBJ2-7	TGTGCCAGCAGTAACTCCGGGACAGGGTCCTACGAGCAGTACTTC	CASSNSGTGSYEQYF
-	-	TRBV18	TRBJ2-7	TGTGCCAGCTCACCACTGGGGACACCGATGGAGCAGTACTTC	CASSPLGTPMEQYF
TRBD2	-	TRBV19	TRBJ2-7	TGTGCCAGTAGTATTAGGGCTAGCGGGAGCTACGAGCAGTACTTC	CASSIRASGSYEQYF
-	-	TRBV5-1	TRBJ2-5	TGCGCCAGCAGGACAGGAAGCCAAGAGACCCAGTACTTC	CASRTGSQETQYF
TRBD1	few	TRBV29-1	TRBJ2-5	TGCAGCGTTGGACAGGGCCAAGAGACCCAGTACTTC	CSVGQGQETQYF
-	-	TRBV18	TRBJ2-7	TGTGCCAGCTCACCAATAAGCGGAACGACCTACGAGCAGTACTTC	CASSPISGTTYEQYF
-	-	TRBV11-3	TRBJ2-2	TGTGCCAGCAGCAGAGGGGCGAGCGGGGAGCTGTTTTTT	CASSRGASGELFF
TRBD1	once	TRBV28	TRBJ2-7	TGTGCCAGCAGTTCGGCCGCCAGGGGGGAGCAGTACTTC	CASSSAARGEQYF
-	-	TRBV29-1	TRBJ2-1	TGCAGCGTCCTACCCCCAGAGGAGGAGCAGTTCTTC	CSVLPPEEEQFF
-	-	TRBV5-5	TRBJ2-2	TGTGCCAGCAGCTTGGTTCCGGGGGTGGCCACCGGGGAGCTGTTTTTT	CASSLVPGVATGELFF
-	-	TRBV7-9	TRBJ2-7	TGTGCCAGCAGCTTAGATAGTTTCTACGAGCAGTACTTC	CASSLDSFYEQYF
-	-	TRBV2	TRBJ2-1	TGTGCCAGCAGTGAAGCGGGAGCCCTCAATGAGCAGTTCTTC	CASSEAGALNEQFF
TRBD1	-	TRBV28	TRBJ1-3	TGTGCCAGCAGAGCATGGACAGGGTGGGACACCATATATTTT	CASRAWTGWDTIYF
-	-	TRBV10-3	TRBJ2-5	TGTGCCATCAGTGACCCCGCGGAGGCCAAAGAGACCCAGTACTTC	CAISDPAEAKETQYF
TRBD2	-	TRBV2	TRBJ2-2	TGTGCCAGCAGTGAGGGACTAGCGTCCGGGGAGCTGTTTTTT	CASSEGLASGELFF
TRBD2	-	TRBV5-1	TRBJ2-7	TGCGCCAGCAGCTTGGGTACTAGCGTTAACTACGAGCAGTACTTC	CASSLGTSVNYEQYF
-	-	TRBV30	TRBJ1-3	TGTGCCTGGAGGGGCACCGACTCTGGAAACACCATATATTTT	CAWRGTDSGNTIYF
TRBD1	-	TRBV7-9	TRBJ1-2	TGTGCCAGCAGCTTAGAGTCAGGGGGCGGTTACTATGGCTACACCTTC	CASSLESGGGYYGYTF
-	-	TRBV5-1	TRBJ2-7	TGCGCCAGCAGCTTGGGCCCAGGGAACGAGCAGTACTTC	CASSLGPGNEQYF
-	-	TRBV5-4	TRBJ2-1	TGTGCCAGCAGCAAGAGGGATACGAGTGGAGAGCAGTTCTTC	CASSKRDTSGEQFF
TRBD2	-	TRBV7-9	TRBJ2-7	TGTGCCAGCAGCTCAACAACCGGGACTAGTTACTACGAGCAGTACTTC	CASSSTTGTSYYEQYF
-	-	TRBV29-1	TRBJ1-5	TGCAGCGTTGTATTTAGAGGGACTGAATATAGCAATCAGCCCCAGCATTTT	CSVVFRGTEYSNQPQHF
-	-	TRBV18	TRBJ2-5	TGTGCCAGCTCACCAGTCCGCACCCCACAAGAGACCCAGTACTTC	CASSPVRTPQETQYF
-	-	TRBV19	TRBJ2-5	TGTGCCAGTAGTATTCTCTCGACAGGACTCAATGGAGAGACCCAGTACTTC	CASSILSTGLNGETQYF
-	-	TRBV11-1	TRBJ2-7	TGTGCCAGCAGCCAGGGGAGTCTGGGACTTTCCTACGAGCAGTACTTC	CASSQGSLGLSYEQYF
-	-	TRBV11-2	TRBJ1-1	TGTGCCAGCAGCTTGAGAACAGGGTTTTATTTGAACACTGAAGCTTTCTTT	CASSLRTGFYLNTEAFF
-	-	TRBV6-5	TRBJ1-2	TGTGCCAGCAGGGACTCGGCGGACTATGGCTACACCTTC	CASRDSADYGYTF
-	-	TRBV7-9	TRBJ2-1	TGTGCCAGCAGCCAAACCTCAGGGGCGAGGAGCTCCTACAATGAGCAGTTCTTC	CASSQTSGARSSYNEQFF
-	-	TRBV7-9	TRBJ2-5	TGTGCCAGCAGCTTAAGGTCAGGGAGGTCAGAGACCCAGTACTTC	CASSLRSGRSETQYF
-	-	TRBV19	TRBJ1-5	TGTGCCAGTAGTATGGCAGGCAGACCCGGCCACGAATCCTTCAATCAGCCCCAGCATTTT	CASSMAGRPGHESFNQPQHF
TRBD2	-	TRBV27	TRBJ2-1	TGTGCCAGCAGTTCCCGATTGGTAGCGGGAGAGAGGTCCTACAATGAGCAGTTCTTC	CASSSRLVAGERSYNEQFF
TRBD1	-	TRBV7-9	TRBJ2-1	TGTGCCAGCAGCTTCGACAGGGCTCCCTACAATGAGCAGTTCTTC	CASSFDRAPYNEQFF
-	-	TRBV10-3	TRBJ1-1	TGTGCCATCAGTGAGTCGATAGGAAACACTGAAGCTTTCTTT	CAISESIGNTEAFF
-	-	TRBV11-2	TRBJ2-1	TGTGCCAGCAGCTTAGCCGGCAGGGTTGGTGAGCAGTTCTTC	CASSLAGRVGEQFF
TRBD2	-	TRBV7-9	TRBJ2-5	TGTGCCAGCAGCCTCCCCAAAGGGACTAGCGGAGCTGTGGAGACCCAGTACTTC	CASSLPKGTSGAVETQYF
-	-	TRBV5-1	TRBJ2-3	TGCGCCAGCAGCTTCCGGTCGGACCCAGATACGCAGTATTTT	CASSFRSDPDTQYF